These 18 T cell receptor beta chains came from one sample sequenced in a study of cytomegalovirus exposure and HLA in healthy donors. The study ran its PCR with 60 Vbeta and 13 Jbeta primers. The repertoire was sequenced with immunoSEQ multiplex PCR; TCRdb's copy has only in-frame clones and lacks some. The table records some 130,000 clones, about 80% of them present only once. Specimen: PBMCs. The receptor set was obtained from a man between 25 and 39 years old in good health.

The rearrangement links TRBV7-2 to TRBJ2-1; tentatively, D is TRBD1 (6 bases). Germline loops: CDR1 SGHTA, CDR2 FQGNSA. The CDR3 runs to 14 residues. Trimming removed 5 bases at V and 3 bases at J, with 11 bases between. The CDR3: CASSRQVDYNEQFF. DNA of the CDR3: TGTGCCAGCAGCCGACAGGTTGACTACAATGAGCAGTTCTTC.

This chain connects TRBV20-1 to TRBJ1-2; no firm D call. The V gene's germline CDR1 is DFQATT and CDR2 SNEGSKA (reference sequence). The CDR3 length is 10 residues. Between the trimmed V and J ends, which lost 5 bases and 2 bases, there was a span of 3 bases. CDR3 DNA: TGCAGTGCTTCGAACTATGGCTACACCTTC. Amino acids: CSASNYGYTF.

The chain combines TRBV27 with TRBJ2-5; 9 bases line up with TRBD2. The DNA end lines up better with TRBJ2-7; the J call may be wrong. The CDR3 contains 15 residues. CDR1 is MNHEY and CDR2 is SMNVEV in the germline V gene (reference sequence). The CDR3 loop reads CASGLGAGGLYEQYF. In DNA form, the CDR3 reads TGTGCCAGCGGATTGGGAGCGGGAGGACTCTACGAGCAGTACTTC.

The chain recombines TRBV9 with TRBJ2-1; a possible D gene is TRBD2 (6 bases). CDR3 length equals 15 residues. Germline V gene data show CDR1 as SGDLS and CDR2 as YYNGEE. V was shortened by 1 base and J by 0 bases, with 8 bases between the two germline ends. The CDR3 loop is CASSVQTSSYNEQFF. CDR3 coding DNA: TGTGCCAGCAGCGTACAGACTAGCTCCTACAATGAGCAGTTCTTC. The variable domain in full, with the rest retrieved from reference TRBV9 and TRBJ2-1, is DSGVTQTPKHLITATGQRVTLRCSPRSGDLSVYWYQQSLDQGLQFLIQYYNGEERAKGNILERFSAQQFPDLHSELNLSSLELGDSALYFCASSVQTSSYNEQFFGPGTRLTVL.

The rearrangement links TRBV19 to TRBJ2-1; weak D call: TRBD2 (7 bases). V was pared by 3 bases and J by 5 bases, with 11 bases between. Germline CDR1 and CDR2: LNHDA and SQIVND (reference sequence). CDR3 length equals 14 residues. This chain's CDR3 is CASSIWRGHNEQFF. In DNA, the CDR3 is TGTGCCAGTAGTATCTGGCGGGGGCACAATGAGCAGTTCTTC.

The rearrangement links TRBV10-3 to TRBJ2-1; TRBD1 agrees at 7 bases. Germline CDR1 ENHRY, CDR2 SYGVKD. The junction had 4 bases not matched to a gene; V was cut back by 5 bases and J by 6 bases. The length of the CDR3 is 13 residues. The CDR3 coding sequence is TGTGCCATCAGTCGACAGGGTGCCAATGAGCAGTTCTTC. It specifies CAISRQGANEQFF.

This chain connects TRBV2 to TRBJ2-1, with 8 bases matching TRBD2. CDR1 is SNHLY, CDR2 FYNNEI, per germline. The CDR3 contains 14 residues. Trimming removed 3 bases from V and 6 bases from J; junction bases left unmatched: 4. As DNA, the CDR3 is TGTGCCAGCAGTGACGGGGGGGTACGCAATGAGCAGTTCTTC. It is translated as CASSDGGVRNEQFF. The complete variable domain, with remaining parts taken from reference TRBV2 and TRBJ2-1, reads EPEVTQTPSHQVTQMGQEVILRCVPISNHLYFYWYRQILGQKVEFLVSFYNNEISEKSEIFDDQFSVERPDGSNFTLKIRSTKLEDSAMYFCASSDGGVRNEQFFGPGTRLTVL.

The chain has TRBV28 and TRBJ2-2; D remains ambiguous. Trimming stripped 6 bases from V and 5 bases from J, with 13 bases between. Germline values: CDR1 MDHEN, CDR2 SYDVKM. This CDR3 region has 14 residues. The CDR3 here is CASSPGSSTGELFF. In DNA form, the CDR3 reads TGTGCCAGCAGCCCCGGGTCCTCTACCGGGGAGCTGTTTTTT.

This clone was detected only a few times. The chain combines TRBV6-1 with TRBJ1-5, with 8 bases identical to TRBD1. The CDR3 has 14 residues. Germline assignment: CDR1 MNHNS and CDR2 SASEGT. Unmatched junction bases numbered 5, after V lost 4 bases and J lost 6 bases. Here the CDR3 DNA reads TGTGCCAGCAGTGGGACAGGGTTAGGTCAGCCCCAGCATTTT. Its protein product is CASSGTGLGQPQHF.

This clone was observed a handful of times. Only one base separates this from a far larger clonotype, so it likely reflects a read error. The V and J genes are TRBV6-1 and TRBJ1-5; a possible D gene is TRBD1 (5 bases). The germline V and J ends were trimmed by 3 bases and 3 bases, with 24 bases remaining between them. The CDR3 has 19 residues. The V gene's germline CDR1 is MNHNS and CDR2 SASEGT. CDR3 in amino acids: CASSETPRDKGSTNQPQHF. The CDR3 DNA is TGTGCCAGCAGTGAGACCCCCAGGGATAAAGGGTCGACCAATCAGCCCCAGCATTTT.

V and J are TRBV9 and TRBJ2-3; a possible D gene is TRBD2 (5 bases). Germline CDR1 reads SGDLS; CDR2 reads YYNGEE. This CDR3 region has 14 residues. Trimming stripped 2 bases from V and 2 bases from J, with 9 bases between. The CDR3, as DNA: TGTGCCAGCAGCGTCCAGCGGACCACAGATACGCAGTATTTT. Translating it yields CASSVQRTTDTQYF.

The chain carries TRBV6-1 and TRBJ1-3, with a weak D call TRBD1 (5 bases). This CDR3 comprises 13 residues. In germline, CDR1 is MNHNS, CDR2 SASEGT. Trimming removed 7 bases from V and 6 bases from J, with 13 bases in between. Here the CDR3 reads CASTTGEVNTIYF. Written as DNA, the CDR3 is TGTGCCAGCACTACAGGTGAAGTAAACACCATATATTTT.

The V and J genes are TRBV6-5 and TRBJ2-7; tentatively, D is TRBD2 (5 bases). V gave up 6 bases and J gave up 5 bases, with 14 bases separating them. CDR1 is MNHEY, CDR2 SVGAGI, per germline. The CDR3 contains 13 residues. CDR3 coding DNA: TGTGCCAGCAGCACGGGGTCTCGGGACGAGCAGTACTTC. Translating it yields CASSTGSRDEQYF.

The rearrangement uses TRBV7-9 and TRBJ1-1; a weak D match, TRBD1 (5 bases). The CDR3 loop spans 15 amino acids. The V gene lost 5 bases and the J gene lost 0 bases, with 13 bases spanning the gap. In germline, CDR1 is SEHNR, CDR2 FQNEAQ (reference sequence). CDR3 DNA: TGTGCCAGCAGCAGCTTAGGGGCCCTGAACACTGAAGCTTTCTTT. Translation: CASSSLGALNTEAFF. Supplemented by reference TRBV7-9 and TRBJ1-1, the full variable domain reads DTGVSQNPRHKITKRGQNVTFRCDPISEHNRLYWYRQTLGQGPEFLTYFQNEAQLEKSRLLSDRFSAERPKGSFSTLEIQRTEQGDSAMYLCASSSLGALNTEAFFGQGTRLTVV.

This clone has a single count. V gene TRBV7-6 combines with J gene TRBJ2-5, with 12 nucleotides matching TRBD2. With V trimmed by 5 bases and J by 5 bases, 6 bases remained unmatched. Germline V gene data show CDR1 as SGHVS and CDR2 as FNYEAQ. The CDR3 is 15 residues long. CDR3 in amino acids: CASSRLAGEEETQYF. The CDR3 nucleotides read TGTGCCAGCAGCCGACTAGCGGGAGAGGAGGAGACCCAGTACTTC.

This chain uses TRBV11-3 with TRBJ2-7, with a possible D match to TRBD1 (6 bases). V was pared by 4 bases and J by 5 bases, with 12 bases between. This CDR3 is 13 amino acids long. Germline V CDR1 and CDR2: SGHNT, YENEEA. The CDR3 region is CASSSTYRDEQYF. CDR3 nucleotide sequence: TGTGCCAGCAGCTCCACATACAGGGACGAGCAGTACTTC.

CDR3 in DNA: TGTGCCAGCAGCGTAGTACCGGGAGTAGGCAATCAGCCCCAGCATTTT. Protein product: CASSVVPGVGNQPQHF. The chain carries TRBV9 and TRBJ1-5; D is unclear. CDR3 length: 16 residues. V dropped 0 bases and J dropped 2 bases, with 12 bases sitting between them. The germline V gene encodes CDR1 SGDLS and CDR2 YYNGEE.

The chain carries TRBV7-2 and TRBJ1-1; 9 bases fit TRBD1. Germline V lookup: CDR1 SGHTA, CDR2 FQGNSA. This CDR3 is 14 amino acids long. After removal of 6 bases from V and 6 bases from J, the junction contained 8 bases not matched to a gene. CDR3 residues: CASSLGQGGSEAFF. The CDR3 nucleotides are TGTGCCAGCAGTCTGGGACAGGGAGGATCTGAAGCTTTCTTT.